These T cell receptor beta chains were read from a single sample in a study of human T cells and chemical hapten exposure. TCRdb ran MiXCR on the RACE reads and lists one entry per CDR3 protein. The top ten clones hold 2% to 2.5% of a sample with some 400,000 distinct CDR3 sequences, around 4.8% of them seen once. The sequences come from whole blood, collected in connection with sensitization to the hapten diphenylcyclopropenone (DPC). The receptors originated from a woman in her forties or fifties with alopecia areata. Some clones in this sample may be carry-over from other donors' samples. Each CDR3 is given with its conserved first and last residue. A D gene is named only where the DNA matches it firmly.

j_call v_call d_call cdr3_aa
TRBJ2-1 TRBV4-3 NA CASSQGTPPYNEQFF
TRBJ2-7 TRBV5-6 NA CASSYGPEEQYF
TRBJ2-5 TRBV24-1 NA CATSDYQSGETQYF
TRBJ2-7 TRBV9 NA CASSVVGGPDGEQYF
TRBJ2-7 TRBV11-3 TRBD1 CASSWNRGHEQYF
TRBJ2-1 TRBV14 NA CASSQDPTWEQFF
TRBJ1-5 TRBV6-5 NA CASSYSPAGSNQPQHF
TRBJ1-2 TRBV5-6 NA CASSLVSSRYTF
TRBJ1-4 TRBV12-3/TRBV12-4 NA CASSYRGGTEKLFF
TRBJ2-5 TRBV5-1 TRBD1 CASSVVGQGAQETQYF
TRBJ2-3 TRBV3-1 TRBD2 CASSAKTSGYTQYF
TRBJ2-3 TRBV4-3 TRBD2 CASSQGRGLEADTQYF
TRBJ2-1 TRBV28 NA CASSFPWTRRLYNEQFF
TRBJ2-3 TRBV19 NA CATGGGTQYF
TRBJ1-2 TRBV20-1 NA CSARSPLEWNYGYTF
TRBJ1-5 TRBV12-3/TRBV12-4 NA CASSLGAGQNQPQHF
TRBJ2-2 TRBV12-3/TRBV12-4 TRBD1 CASSGTGVTGELFF
TRBJ1-5 TRBV2 NA CASTPSYSNQPQHF
TRBJ1-2 TRBV19 NA CALISGTASRVGYTF
TRBJ2-3 TRBV5-1 TRBD2 CASSLNGRDTQYF
TRBJ1-4 TRBV4-3 TRBD1 CASSQETGRNEKLFF
TRBJ2-7 TRBV7-9 NA CASSFGPGQLRGPSYEQYF
TRBJ1-2 TRBV6-1 NA CASSTTPIQGFSPDNYGYTF
TRBJ2-7 TRBV5-1 NA CASSLASSGETYEQYF
TRBJ2-1 TRBV5-6 TRBD1 CASSLGQGDSRNNEQFF
TRBJ2-2 TRBV7-2 NA CASSLVTDTGELFF
TRBJ1-2 TRBV9 NA CASSVDAVVYGYTF
TRBJ1-1 TRBV6-6 NA CASSSRGAEAFF
TRBJ2-7 TRBV24-1 TRBD1 CATSKTGGNGEQYF
TRBJ1-2 TRBV29-1 NA CSVGPTGYGYTF
TRBJ1-5 TRBV6-6 TRBD1 CASSADRGSQPQHF
TRBJ2-7 TRBV20-1 NA CSATRDHSWSYEQYF
TRBJ2-7 TRBV19 NA CASSILYWDEQYF
TRBJ2-3 TRBV18 NA CASSPKRVSTDTQYF
TRBJ2-5 TRBV19 NA CASSIRKETQYF
TRBJ1-3 TRBV7-2 NA CASSLLSDVSFSGNTIYF
TRBJ2-7 TRBV5-1 TRBD2 CASSSGLAGYPSYEQYF
TRBJ1-1 TRBV6-6 NA CASSRDPGRPMNTEAFF
TRBJ2-7 TRBV6-5 TRBD2 CASSYSGTSIYEQYF
TRBJ2-7 TRBV5-5 NA CASAGEPHEQYF
TRBJ2-7 TRBV5-1 TRBD1 CASSRITGGEQYF
TRBJ1-1 TRBV6-2/TRBV6-3 TRBD1 CASSYSGTANTEAFF
TRBJ2-1 TRBV29-1 TRBD1 CSVDGTVNEQFF
TRBJ1-2 TRBV11-2 NA CASSLAGPPGNGYTF
TRBJ2-6 TRBV7-2 NA CASSLTGRGANVLTF